The source of this TCR beta chain is a study of regulatory T cells in long-lasting Graves disease. Building of the TCR beta libraries involved iRepertoire HTBI primers and Arm-PCR of CDR3 regions. TCRdb reprocessed the multiplex PCR reads with MiXCR, giving one entry per CDR3 protein. The sample holds 350,000 to 500,000 distinct CDR3 sequences, around 17% seen once. Time point described: newly diagnosed GD, antithyroid drugs for less than 3 months. PBMC RNA served as the TCR library source. The V gene lost 0 bases and the J gene lost 1 base, with 16 bases spanning the gap. The CDR3 has 17 residues. CDR1 is DFQATT, CDR2 SNEGSKA, per germline (reference sequence). This clonotype showed up many times. These sequences were also reported in another study, on T cells in Graves' hyperthyroidism and ophthalmopathy. That paper notes: It was considered stable Graves' hyperthyroidism when ophthalmopathy did not progress within 18 months.

This TCR derives from a woman younger than 35 with Graves disease. This specimen was peripheral blood mononuclear cells (PBMCs), taken at new diagnosis, from a patient treated with antithyroid drugs. V gene TRBV20-1 combines with J gene TRBJ2-1; weak D call: TRBD2 (5 bases). CDR3 loop: CSARDDVAGGSYNEQFF. The CDR3 DNA follows: TGCAGTGCTAGAGATGATGTTGCGGGCGGTTCCTACAATGAGCAGTTCTTC.